One and the same sample provided the 23 T cell receptor beta chains below, sequenced in a study of T cell responses to AZD1222 COVID-19 vaccine. Some clones are missing from TCRdb's copy, which holds only in-frame ones; the method was immunoSEQ multiplex PCR. The data show around 130,000 clones, with 86% seen just once and more than 10% held by the top ten. The sequencing used peripheral blood, collected on day 0 of AZD1222 vaccination. These TCRs come from an adult in good health.

The CDR3 DNA reads TGTGCCAGCAGTGAAAACAGGGGGCTCAATCAGCCCCAGCATTTT. Its protein product is CASSENRGLNQPQHF. The chain recombines TRBV2 with TRBJ1-5; TRBD1 matches 9 bases. CDR1 and CDR2 from the germline V gene are SNHLY and FYNNEI. Unmatched junction bases numbered 2, after V lost 2 bases and J lost 3 bases. The CDR3 has 15 residues.

This chain connects TRBV5-6 to TRBJ2-7; TRBD1 or TRBD2 may be the D gene (5 bases each). Trimming removed 4 bases at V and 4 bases at J, with 12 bases between. Germline V gene data show CDR1 as SGHDT and CDR2 as YYEEEE. The CDR3 loop spans 13 amino acids. The DNA of the CDR3 is TGTGCCAGCAGCCCCGGGACCACTTACGAGCAGTACTTC. Amino acid sequence: CASSPGTTYEQYF.

The rearrangement joins TRBV27 to TRBJ1-6; D is uncertain. This CDR3 is 13 amino acids long. V was cut by 7 bases and J by 7 bases, with 11 bases left in between. Germline assignment: CDR1 MNHEY and CDR2 SMNVEV (reference sequence). The CDR3 spells CASKSQNNSPLHF. The CDR3 DNA sequence: TGTGCCAGCAAGTCTCAGAACAATTCACCCCTCCACTTT.

V is TRBV27 and J is TRBJ1-2; the D gene is possibly TRBD1 (5 bases). The CDR3 covers 14 residues. Germline CDR1 is MNHEY and CDR2 is SMNVEV (reference sequence). Deletions cut 0 bases from V and 2 bases from J, with 7 bases between. The CDR3 loop reads CASSLSAGNYGYTF. The CDR3 DNA reads TGTGCCAGCAGTTTATCCGCAGGGAACTATGGCTACACCTTC.

The V gene is TRBV7-3, the J gene TRBJ2-3; D remains unclear. This CDR3 region has 13 residues. Germline V gene lookup returns CDR1 SGHTA and CDR2 FQGTGA. V was clipped by 4 bases and J by 14 bases, with 19 bases between them. CDR3 nucleotides: TGTGCCAGCAGCTCTGATCCCCAGGAGCCTGCGTATTTT. As protein: CASSSDPQEPAYF.

This chain uses TRBV28 with TRBJ1-5; D is unclear. The V end was cut by 2 bases, the J end by 3 bases, with 5 bases between. Germline V gene data show CDR1 as MDHEN and CDR2 as SYDVKM. The CDR3 length is 13 residues. This chain's CDR3 is CASSLNINQPQHF. The CDR3 DNA is TGTGCCAGCAGTTTAAACATCAATCAGCCCCAGCATTTT.

The genes are TRBV4-3 and TRBJ2-7; D is unclear. In germline, CDR1 is LGHNA, CDR2 YSLEER. The ends were cut back, 0 bases at V and 2 bases at J, with 8 bases in the middle. The CDR3 extends over 14 amino acids. CDR3 in amino acids: CASSQEFSTYEQYF. CDR3 DNA sequence: TGCGCCAGCAGCCAAGAATTCTCTACCTACGAGCAGTACTTC.

The rearrangement joins TRBV10-3 to TRBJ2-7, with D possibly TRBD1 on 7 matching bases. The germline gives CDR1 ENHRY, CDR2 SYGVKD. Trimming cost V 6 bases and J 12 bases, with 15 bases left between them. The CDR3 has 11 residues. CDR3: CAISDRQGGYF. In DNA, the CDR3 is TGTGCCATCAGCGACCGACAGGGAGGGTACTTC.

This chain links TRBV4-3 with TRBJ2-7; TRBD1 or TRBD2 may be the D gene (5 bases each). The CDR3 has 14 amino acids. V was clipped by 4 bases and J by 6 bases, with 16 bases between them. Germline V gene lookup returns CDR1 LGHNA and CDR2 YSLEER. The chain's CDR3 is CASSLETGTGEQYF. The CDR3 region has the DNA TGCGCCAGCAGCCTCGAGACGGGGACGGGCGAGCAGTACTTC.

This chain uses TRBV19 with TRBJ1-4, with 10 bases that match TRBD1. The CDR3 runs to 14 residues. CDR1 and CDR2 (germline): LNHDA, SQIVND (reference sequence). V shed 7 bases, J shed 7 bases, and the junction held 6 bases outside the gene matches. CDR3 in DNA: TGTGCCAGTACCCGGGACAGGGGTGGTGAAAAACTGTTTTTT. This codes for CASTRDRGGEKLFF.

V usage is TRBV9 and J usage is TRBJ2-7; 11 bases are shared with TRBD2. Germline V lookup: CDR1 SGDLS, CDR2 YYNGEE. This CDR3 spans 14 amino acids. J lost 2 bases, V lost 4 bases, and 2 bases had no gene match. In nucleotides, the CDR3 is TGTGCCAGCAGCCTAGCGGGGGGAACCTACGAGCAGTACTTC. Protein sequence: CASSLAGGTYEQYF.

The chain uses TRBV10-3 and TRBJ2-1; 7 bases agree with TRBD1. The germline V gene has CDR1 ENHRY and CDR2 SYGVKD. The CDR3 is made up of 14 amino acids. The J segment lost 12 bases and the V segment lost 10 bases, leaving 18 bases of the junction unmatched. In nucleotides, the CDR3 is TGTGCCAGCAACTCGGGACAGAGTATCGATGGGCAGTTCTTC. Its translation: CASNSGQSIDGQFF.

This clone has just a few counts. The chain joins TRBV25-1 to TRBJ2-1, with D maybe TRBD1 (6 bases). The germline CDR1 and CDR2 sequences are MGHDK and SYGVNS. V was pared by 0 bases and J by 5 bases, with 17 bases between. There are 17 residues in the CDR3. The CDR3 reads CASSEYQTGKRHNEQFF. CDR3 nucleotide sequence: TGTGCCAGCAGTGAATACCAAACAGGGAAACGGCACAATGAGCAGTTCTTC. Using reference TRBV25-1 and TRBJ2-1 for the parts outside the CDR3, the full variable domain is EADIYQTPRYLVIGTGKKITLECSQTMGHDKMYWYQQDPGMELHLIHYSYGVNSTEKGDLSSESTVSRIRTEHFPLTLESARPSHTSQYLCASSEYQTGKRHNEQFFGPGTRLTVL.

This clone was counted between two and nine times. This sample also contains other DNA sequences that code for the same CDR3. V gene TRBV20-1 combines with J gene TRBJ2-1; no definite D call. The CDR3 is made up of 11 amino acids. Germline V lookup: CDR1 DFQATT, CDR2 SNEGSKA (reference sequence). The V end lost 3 bases, the J end lost 4 bases, and 4 bases lay between the germline ends. The CDR3 region is CSARQYNEQFF. CDR3 nucleotides: TGCAGTGCTAGGCAGTACAATGAGCAGTTCTTC.

This clone was recorded only once. The chain carries TRBV27 and TRBJ1-1, with TRBD1 matching 11 bases. The germline V gene has CDR1 MNHEY and CDR2 SMNVEV (reference sequence). The V and J ends lost 6 bases and 0 bases, in that order; junction bases with no gene match: 15. There are 19 residues in the CDR3. The CDR3 protein is CASRKRDRGLGVMNTEAFF. The CDR3, as DNA: TGTGCCAGCAGGAAGAGGGACAGGGGGTTGGGGGTTATGAACACTGAAGCTTTCTTT.

The chain joins TRBV28 to TRBJ1-5; 9 bases are a match to TRBD1. This CDR3 spans 16 amino acids. V was pared by 5 bases and J by 3 bases, with 8 bases of the junction left unmatched. Per germline, CDR1 MDHEN and CDR2 SYDVKM. The CDR3 spells CASSQTGGSFNQPQHF. The CDR3 bases are TGTGCCAGCAGTCAAACAGGGGGCAGCTTCAATCAGCCCCAGCATTTT.

This chain uses TRBV19 with TRBJ1-6; TRBD1 might be the D (5 bases). The V gene lost 6 bases and the J gene lost 7 bases, with 16 bases spanning the gap. This CDR3 has 15 residues. Germline CDR1 LNHDA, CDR2 SQIVND (reference sequence). The DNA of the CDR3 is TGTGCCAGTAGCCTACCGGGACTTATAAATTCACCCCTCCACTTT. It specifies CASSLPGLINSPLHF.

The rearrangement links TRBV5-4 to TRBJ2-5; TRBD1 aligns across 7 bases. The CDR3 is 13 amino acids. CDR1 is SGHNT and CDR2 is YYREEE in the germline V gene (reference sequence). J was trimmed by 4 bases and V by 4 bases; bases with no gene match: 4. CDR3 amino acids: CASSPRGRETQYF. Written as DNA, the CDR3 is TGTGCCAGCAGCCCGAGGGGGCGAGAGACCCAGTACTTC.

V is TRBV28 and J is TRBJ2-1; no clear D gene. The CDR3 sequence is 15 residues long. V was shortened by 7 bases and J by 0 bases, with 13 bases between the two germline ends. CDR1 and CDR2 from the germline V gene are MDHEN and SYDVKM. The CDR3 region is CASIGAQSSYNEQFF. CDR3 coding DNA: TGTGCCAGCATAGGCGCCCAAAGCTCCTACAATGAGCAGTTCTTC.

This clone was detected once. The CDR3 region is CASSIRGEQETQYF. The DNA of the CDR3 is TGTGCCAGCAGCATCAGGGGGGAGCAAGAGACCCAGTACTTC. The V and J genes are TRBV7-9 and TRBJ2-5, with TRBD1 as a possible D gene (7 bases). CDR3 length: 14 residues. The V end was cut by 5 bases, the J end by 2 bases, with 12 bases between. Germline V gives CDR1 SEHNR, CDR2 FQNEAQ (reference sequence).

J is TRBJ1-3 and V is TRBV7-8; D is undetermined. CDR3 length equals 14 residues. V dropped 1 base and J dropped 4 bases, with 8 bases sitting between them. Per the germline V gene, CDR1 is SGHVS and CDR2 is FQNEAQ. CDR3 DNA: TGTGCCAGCAGCTTAGTAACCGAGGGAAACACCATATATTTT. The encoded protein is CASSLVTEGNTIYF.

This chain links TRBV19 with TRBJ2-2; 8 nucleotides line up with TRBD1. Trimming at V came to 3 bases and at J to 4 bases, leaving 10 bases not matched to a gene. Germline lookup yields CDR1 LNHDA and CDR2 SQIVND (reference sequence). The CDR3 length is 17 residues. The CDR3 sequence: CASSIRIRTGFTGELFF. Here the CDR3 DNA reads TGTGCCAGTAGTATCCGTATTCGGACAGGGTTCACCGGGGAGCTGTTTTTT.

The chain couples TRBV6-1 to TRBJ2-3, with D uncertain. Germline assignment: CDR1 MNHNS and CDR2 SASEGT. V was clipped by 2 bases and J by 2 bases, with 17 bases between them. The CDR3 spans 17 residues. The CDR3 DNA reads as TGTGCCAGCAGTGAAAGGCACGGGTCTCTGGCCACAGATACGCAGTATTTT. This sequence encodes CASSERHGSLATDTQYF.